What follows describes a single T cell receptor beta chain. This entry belongs to a study of blood T cells in healthy people across ages. The CDR3 is 15 residues long. Germline V gives CDR1 SGHRS, CDR2 YFSETQ. V gave up 5 bases and J gave up 5 bases; unmatched junction bases: 10. Then a second PCR, running about 6 to 11 cycles, was carried out with a sample-barcoded 5' primer and a J-beta primer mix. TCRdb re-called the 5' RACE reads through MiXCR, storing one row per CDR3 protein. Among 1.5 million to 2 million distinct CDR3 sequences, roughly 27% were seen once, and the ten largest hold 6.5% to 8.5%.

The chain joins TRBV5-1 to TRBJ2-3; 8 nucleotides match TRBD2. The TCR originated in a woman in her 30s in good health. Source material: blood. CDR3 residues: CASSLTGGPKDTQYF. In DNA form, the CDR3 reads TGCGCCAGCAGTTTAACGGGAGGGCCTAAAGATACGCAGTATTTT.